These 26 T cell receptor beta chains came from one sample sequenced in a study of control samples from healthy donors and cancer patients (TCRdb year 2020). The library was produced with the immunoSEQ multiplex PCR assay. TCRdb mirrors the immuneACCESS table, restricted to in-frame sequences. Some clones are absent from its copies; in checked studies, under half trace to an unresolved V gene, and the reason for the others is unknown. In all, the sample holds 45,000 to 65,000 clones, and about 90% of those were seen once. Under 45% of the sample rests with the top ten. The sample was PBMCs. These receptors were taken from a man aged 50 to 60 with head and neck cancer.

The V and J genes are TRBV6-2 or TRBV6-3 and TRBJ1-1; 8 bases are a match to TRBD1. This CDR3 has 15 residues. From germline, CDR1 is MNHEY and CDR2 SVGEGT. V trimming: 5 bases; J trimming: 3 bases; junction bases outside the gene matches: 8. The DNA for the CDR3 is TGTGCCAGCAGTACCGCGGACAGGGCCGACACTGAAGCTTTCTTT. It yields the protein CASSTADRADTEAFF.

The V gene is TRBV15, the J gene TRBJ1-1; D not resolved. The V end was cut by 3 bases, the J end by 3 bases, with 11 bases between. The CDR3 length is 14 residues. CDR1 LNHNV and CDR2 YYDKDF come from the germline V gene (reference sequence). CDR3 protein: CATSSDDRDTEAFF. CDR3 sequence (DNA): TGTGCCACCAGCAGCGACGACCGGGACACTGAAGCTTTCTTT.

The table lists this clone with a count of one. The CDR3 region has the DNA TGTGCCAGCAGTTCGGGAGGTGGGGACTATGGCTACACCTTC. Translation: CASSSGGGDYGYTF. The rearrangement links TRBV28 to TRBJ1-2, with D hard to call. The CDR3 sequence is 14 residues long. The germline gives CDR1 MDHEN, CDR2 SYDVKM. V lost 4 bases to trimming and J lost 3 bases, with 12 bases between them.

The chain has TRBV28 and TRBJ1-3; tentative D call: TRBD1 (5 bases). The CDR3 covers 17 residues. V lost 2 bases to trimming and J lost 1 base, with 15 bases between them. Germline values: CDR1 MDHEN, CDR2 SYDVKM. This CDR3 reads CASSLGSPGVSGNTIYF. CDR3 coding DNA: TGTGCCAGCAGTTTAGGCTCTCCGGGGGTTTCTGGAAACACCATATATTTT.

The CDR3 coding sequence is TGTGCCAGCAGCCTCCGGGACAGAGATAATGAGCAGTTCTTC. Amino acids: CASSLRDRDNEQFF. The chain is built from TRBV11-1 and TRBJ2-1; 7 bases are shared with TRBD1. J was trimmed by 7 bases and V by 5 bases; bases with no gene match: 8. The CDR3 contains 14 residues. Germline CDR1 and CDR2: SGHAT and FQDESV (reference sequence).

The genes are TRBV5-1 and TRBJ2-7, with 11 bases identical to TRBD1. V was pared by 4 bases and J by 2 bases, with 5 bases of the junction left unmatched. From germline, CDR1 is SGHRS and CDR2 YFSETQ. This CDR3 is built from 15 residues. The CDR3 is CASSTGQGGTYEQYF. In DNA, the CDR3 is TGCGCCAGCAGCACGGGACAGGGGGGGACCTACGAGCAGTACTTC.

J is TRBJ2-2 and V is TRBV5-4; TRBD2 aligns across 9 bases. CDR1 is SGHNT and CDR2 is YYREEE in the germline V gene (reference sequence). V shed 4 bases, J shed 4 bases, and the junction held 11 bases outside the gene matches. The CDR3 is made up of 17 amino acids. The CDR3 here is CASSLPGLAGTTGELFF. The CDR3 DNA follows: TGTGCCAGCAGCCTCCCGGGGCTAGCGGGGACCACCGGGGAGCTGTTTTTT.

The chain employs TRBV28 and TRBJ1-4; no reliable D call. V was shortened by 5 bases and J by 4 bases, with 5 bases between the two germline ends. The CDR3 spans 12 residues. Germline V gives CDR1 MDHEN, CDR2 SYDVKM. The CDR3 DNA reads TGTGCCAGCAGTATTTATAATGAAAAACTGTTTTTT. Its protein is CASSIYNEKLFF.

This rearrangement joins TRBV11-2 to TRBJ1-2; 7 bases line up with TRBD1. The CDR3 has 14 amino acids. Germline V lookup: CDR1 SGHAT, CDR2 FQNNGV. The V and J ends lost 5 bases and 4 bases, in that order; junction bases with no gene match: 7. CDR3 protein: CASSGRQGGYGYTF. CDR3 DNA sequence: TGTGCCAGCAGCGGTAGACAGGGAGGCTATGGCTACACCTTC.

This sequence joins TRBV7-6 and TRBJ2-3, with D maybe TRBD2 (6 bases). Germline V lookup: CDR1 SGHVS, CDR2 FNYEAQ. The length of the CDR3 is 15 residues. V lost 5 bases and J lost 6, with 18 bases in between. CDR3 in DNA: TGTGCCAGCAGCCAACGGTCTAGCGTTGGCGATACGCAGTATTTT. Amino acid sequence: CASSQRSSVGDTQYF. Looking up the rest from reference TRBV7-6 and TRBJ2-3 gives the full variable domain: GAGVSQSPRYKVTKRGQDVALRCDPISGHVSLYWYRQALGQGPEFLTYFNYEAQQDKSGLPNDRFSAERPEGSISTLTIQRTEQRDSAMYRCASSQRSSVGDTQYFGPGTRLTVL.

The chain couples TRBV27 to TRBJ1-1; D might be TRBD1 (5 bases). This CDR3 is built from 15 residues. V was trimmed by 0 bases and J by 4 bases, leaving 12 bases between them. Germline CDR1 MNHEY, CDR2 SMNVEV (reference sequence). The CDR3 sequence: CASSLSGGSGTEAFF. The DNA for the CDR3 is TGTGCCAGCAGTTTATCCGGGGGAAGTGGCACTGAAGCTTTCTTT.

V is TRBV28 and J is TRBJ1-5, with D perhaps TRBD1 (6 bases). Germline loops: CDR1 MDHEN, CDR2 SYDVKM. The CDR3 is 13 residues long. Trimming stripped 7 bases from V and 1 base from J, with 8 bases between. CDR3 region: CASIGGSNQPQHF. In DNA, the CDR3 is TGTGCCAGCATCGGGGGCAGCAATCAGCCCCAGCATTTT.

V gene TRBV7-3 combines with J gene TRBJ2-7; 8 bases match TRBD2. After removal of 2 bases from V and 9 bases from J, the junction contained 6 bases not matched to a gene. The CDR3 is made up of 13 amino acids. Germline V gene lookup returns CDR1 SGHTA and CDR2 FQGTGA. CDR3 region: CASSLAGGSGQYF. The DNA for the CDR3 is TGTGCCAGCAGCTTAGCGGGGGGCTCCGGGCAGTACTTC.

This clone was seen a single time. The V call is TRBV5-1, the J call TRBJ1-2; TRBD1 might be the D (6 bases). This CDR3 has 12 amino acids. CDR1 and CDR2 from the germline V gene are SGHRS and YFSETQ. Between the trimmed V and J ends, which lost 2 bases and 6 bases, there was a span of 8 bases. The CDR3 sequence is CASSFGGDGYTF. CDR3 sequence (DNA): TGCGCCAGCAGCTTCGGGGGCGATGGCTACACCTTC. Full variable domain (rest looked up from reference TRBV5-1 and TRBJ1-2): KAGVTQTPRYLIKTRGQQVTLSCSPISGHRSVSWYQQTPGQGLQFLFEYFSETQRNKGNFPGRFSGRQFSNSRSEMNVSTLELGDSALYLCASSFGGDGYTFGSGTRLTVV.

The V and J genes are TRBV5-4 and TRBJ2-3; no clear D gene. The CDR3 sequence is 12 residues long. Germline V gene lookup returns CDR1 SGHNT and CDR2 YYREEE (reference sequence). Trimming took 4 bases from V and 2 from J, leaving 5 bases between them. CDR3 amino acids: CASSRYTDTQYF. The CDR3, as DNA: TGTGCCAGCAGCCGCTACACAGATACGCAGTATTTT. Full variable domain (rest looked up from reference TRBV5-4 and TRBJ2-3): ETGVTQSPTHLIKTRGQQVTLRCSSQSGHNTVSWYQQALGQGPQFIFQYYREEENGRGNFPPRFSGLQFPNYSSELNVNALELDDSALYLCASSRYTDTQYFGPGTRLTVL.

The chain uses TRBV29-1 and TRBJ1-4, with D tentatively TRBD1 (5 bases). Trimming removed 6 bases at V and 8 bases at J, with 16 bases between. The germline CDR1 and CDR2 sequences are SQVTM and ANQGSEA. The CDR3 is 13 residues long. The CDR3 nucleotides are TGCAGCGTAGCGCGGAGCGGGGCCGAAAAACTGTTTTTT. Translating it yields CSVARSGAEKLFF. Filled out from reference TRBV29-1 and TRBJ1-4, the complete variable domain reads SAVISQKPSRDICQRGTSLTIQCQVDSQVTMMFWYRQQPGQSLTLIATANQGSEATYESGFVIDKFPISRPNLTFSTLTVSNMSPEDSSIYLCSVARSGAEKLFFGSGTQLSVL.

V and J are TRBV7-9 and TRBJ2-7; D unclear. This CDR3 contains 12 residues. Looked up from germline, CDR1 is SEHNR and CDR2 is FQNEAQ (reference sequence). V gave up 4 bases and J gave up 7 bases, with 11 bases separating them. The CDR3 spells CASSSQAREQYF. CDR3 DNA sequence: TGTGCCAGCAGCTCGCAAGCGCGTGAGCAGTACTTC.

The chain combines TRBV3-1 (or the pseudogene TRBV3-2) with TRBJ1-1; D unresolved. V lost 1 base, J lost 4 bases, and 4 bases lay in between. The CDR3 runs 12 residues. Germline V CDR1 and CDR2: LGHDT, YNNKEL (reference sequence). The CDR3 region is CASSQGSTEAFF. Written as DNA, the CDR3 is TGTGCCAGCAGCCAAGGTAGCACTGAAGCTTTCTTT.

CDR3 sequence (DNA): TGTGCCAGCAGTGAATTGCGGGGGGGCCAAGAGACCCAGTACTTC. This encodes CASSELRGGQETQYF. The V call is TRBV2, the J call TRBJ2-5; 9 nucleotides align to TRBD2. Unmatched junction bases numbered 2, after V lost 2 bases and J lost 1 base. Germline-derived CDR1 and CDR2 are SNHLY and FYNNEI. The CDR3 is made up of 15 amino acids.

The chain links TRBV5-6 to TRBJ1-1; unclear D gene. The CDR3 length is 16 residues. Germline-derived CDR1 and CDR2 are SGHDT and YYEEEE. The V end lost 4 bases, the J end lost 1 base, and 17 bases lay between the germline ends. CDR3 in DNA: TGTGCCAGCAGCCCCTACACAAAGATCGAGAACACTGAAGCTTTCTTT. Its translation: CASSPYTKIENTEAFF.

CDR3 loop: CASSLLGPIGTGELFF. The CDR3 DNA reads as TGTGCCAGCAGCTTATTGGGTCCTATCGGCACCGGGGAGCTGTTTTTT. The chain recombines TRBV7-7 with TRBJ2-2, with D unresolved. The CDR3 has 16 residues. V dropped 2 bases and J dropped 4 bases, with 14 bases sitting between them. Germline V CDR1 and CDR2: SSHAT, FNYEAQ (reference sequence).

V and J are TRBV18 and TRBJ1-5; the D gene is possibly TRBD1 (5 bases). Trimming pared 5 bases from V and 8 bases from J, leaving 13 bases between. This CDR3 has 13 residues. The V gene's germline CDR1 is KGHSH and CDR2 LQKENI. Here the CDR3 reads CASSRDVTEPQHF. The CDR3 DNA sequence: TGTGCCAGCTCAAGGGACGTCACGGAGCCCCAGCATTTT.

V gene TRBV9 combines with J gene TRBJ2-2, with 10 bases matching TRBD1. CDR1 is SGDLS and CDR2 is YYNGEE in the germline V gene. V dropped 4 bases and J dropped 7; count of bases not matched to a gene: 7. The CDR3 has 15 residues. The CDR3 DNA reads as TGTGCCAGCAGCCCGCGACAGGGGGCTAGCGGGGAGCTGTTTTTT. This codes for CASSPRQGASGELFF. Using reference TRBV9 and TRBJ2-2 for the parts outside the CDR3, the full variable domain is DSGVTQTPKHLITATGQRVTLRCSPRSGDLSVYWYQQSLDQGLQFLIQYYNGEERAKGNILERFSAQQFPDLHSELNLSSLELGDSALYFCASSPRQGASGELFFGEGSRLTVL.

This clone was seen only once. V is TRBV20-1 and J is TRBJ1-4; D is ambiguous. V was cut by 3 bases and J by 12 bases, with 8 bases left in between. The CDR3 totals 10 residues. Germline values: CDR1 DFQATT, CDR2 SNEGSKA (reference sequence). The CDR3 region has the DNA TGCAGTGCTAGTCCTAAGCAACTGTTTTTT. Translating gives CSASPKQLFF.

The J gene is TRBJ2-1, the V gene TRBV29-1; 10 bases map to TRBD2. Germline CDR1 SQVTM, CDR2 ANQGSEA. The V segment lost 7 bases and the J segment 3 bases; nucleotides outside the gene matches: 21. This CDR3 is 19 amino acids long. CDR3 nucleotide sequence: TGCAGCGCCTCTGGGGGAAGAGCGGGAGGGCCCCTCTACTACAATGAGCAGTTCTTC. Its translation is CSASGGRAGGPLYYNEQFF.

The genes are TRBV4-2 and TRBJ2-2; 8 bases fit TRBD2. The CDR3 is 15 residues long. The germline V gene has CDR1 LGHNA and CDR2 YNFKEQ. J lost 5 bases, V lost 4 bases, and 6 bases had no gene match. The CDR3 loop reads CASSPSGRGTGELFF. The CDR3, as DNA: TGTGCCAGCAGCCCCAGCGGGAGAGGTACCGGGGAGCTGTTTTTT.